These 23 T cell receptor beta chains were all obtained from the same sample, sequenced in a study of shared clonotypes between healthy human individuals. Naivety among CD8 cells was defined by CD45RO negativity and positive CCR7 selection, thereby excluding terminally differentiated effector memory CD45RA+ cells. Sequencing used immunoSEQ multiplex PCR; TCRdb keeps in-frame clones, though not all of them. The repertoire includes 1.5 million to 2.5 million clones, approximately 94% of them detected once, and 0.95% to 1.5% sits in the top ten. The sample taken for sequencing was naive CD8+ T cells sorted from blood. Receptors were obtained from a man aged 18 to 30 in good health.

In nucleotides, the CDR3 is TGTGCCAGCAGTTTATCCGTTCGGTCTAGCGGGAGTCTGGAGACCCAGTACTTC. Encoded protein: CASSLSVRSSGSLETQYF. The rearrangement joins TRBV27 to TRBJ2-5; 10 bases align to TRBD2. V lost 0 bases to trimming and J lost 5 bases; unmatched junction nucleotides: 12. In germline, CDR1 is MNHEY, CDR2 SMNVEV (reference sequence). The CDR3 sequence is 18 residues long.

The chain has TRBV7-9 and TRBJ2-7; D is perhaps TRBD1 or TRBD2 (5 bases each). The germline V gene has CDR1 SEHNR and CDR2 FQNEAQ (reference sequence). The CDR3 has 14 residues. V was clipped by 0 bases and J by 6 bases, with 12 bases between them. The CDR3 loop is CASSLAGTPGEQYF. The CDR3 nucleotides are TGTGCCAGCAGCTTAGCCGGGACCCCTGGCGAGCAGTACTTC.

The rearrangement links TRBV7-9 to TRBJ1-2; D gene unclear. V was trimmed by 5 bases and J by 7 bases, leaving 17 bases between them. The CDR3 covers 14 residues. Germline CDR1 SEHNR, CDR2 FQNEAQ (reference sequence). CDR3 protein: CASSPDPNPTGYTF. The DNA of the CDR3 is TGTGCCAGCAGCCCGGATCCCAACCCCACTGGCTACACCTTC.

The CDR3 DNA is TGTGCCAGCAGGCCTCCTAGCGGGGGGGCTTACAATGAGCAGTTCTTC. It yields the protein CASRPPSGGAYNEQFF. The chain joins TRBV7-9 to TRBJ2-1; 12 bases match TRBD2. V dropped 6 bases and J dropped 4; count of bases not matched to a gene: 7. Germline-derived CDR1 and CDR2 are SEHNR and FQNEAQ (reference sequence). This CDR3 contains 16 residues.

The rearrangement joins TRBV5-1 to TRBJ2-3; D is unresolved. Germline CDR1 is SGHRS and CDR2 is YFSETQ. Trimming removed 4 bases from V and 4 bases from J, with 13 bases in between. This CDR3 comprises 14 residues. The CDR3 coding sequence is TGCGCCAGCAGCCAGATTTGGGGTCCAGATACGCAGTATTTT. This encodes CASSQIWGPDTQYF.

Notes on this clone: Within the sample, other DNA sequences also encode this same CDR3. V gene TRBV7-2 combines with J gene TRBJ2-7, with D uncertain. The CDR3 totals 11 residues. Between the trimmed V and J ends, which lost 2 bases and 4 bases, there was a span of 3 bases. Germline V gives CDR1 SGHTA, CDR2 FQGNSA. Written as DNA, the CDR3 is TGTGCCAGCAGCTTAACTTACGAGCAGTACTTC. As protein: CASSLTYEQYF.

V and J are TRBV27 and TRBJ1-6; no clear D. Germline-derived CDR1 and CDR2 are MNHEY and SMNVEV (reference sequence). The CDR3 runs to 13 residues. The V end was cut by 5 bases, the J end by 6 bases, with 8 bases between. CDR3 bases: TGTGCCAGCAGTCCCAGGACTAATTCACCCCTCCACTTT. Translating it yields CASSPRTNSPLHF.

This chain connects TRBV30 to TRBJ2-2; 12 bases match TRBD1. The CDR3 is made up of 16 amino acids. V lost 3 bases, J lost 4 bases, and 6 bases stayed unmatched. Germline values: CDR1 GTSNPN, CDR2 SVGIG (reference sequence). CDR3 residues: CAWSEGQGASTGELFF. For the CDR3, the DNA is TGTGCCTGGAGCGAGGGACAGGGGGCGAGCACCGGGGAGCTGTTTTTT.

CDR3 residues: CASSYSGTPPDEQYF. CDR3 nucleotides: TGTGCCAGCAGCTACAGCGGGACACCGCCGGACGAGCAGTACTTC. The rearrangement joins TRBV7-9 to TRBJ2-7; TRBD2 might be the D (7 bases). CDR3 length: 15 amino acids. The germline V gene has CDR1 SEHNR and CDR2 FQNEAQ (reference sequence). Trimming cost V 4 bases and J 5 bases, with 18 bases left between them. The whole variable domain, remainder taken from reference TRBV7-9 and TRBJ2-7, is DTGVSQNPRHKITKRGQNVTFRCDPISEHNRLYWYRQTLGQGPEFLTYFQNEAQLEKSRLLSDRFSAERPKGSFSTLEIQRTEQGDSAMYLCASSYSGTPPDEQYFGPGTRLTVT.

The rearrangement uses TRBV4-1 and TRBJ2-7, with 8 bases matching TRBD1. This CDR3 contains 15 residues. J was trimmed by 4 bases and V by 3 bases; bases with no gene match: 8. CDR1 is MGHRA and CDR2 is YSYEKL in the germline V gene. Written as DNA, the CDR3 is TGCGCCAGCAGCCAGAAGACAGGGGCCTCATACGAGCAGTACTTC. Translation: CASSQKTGASYEQYF.

This clone was seen only once. The rearrangement links TRBV7-6 to TRBJ1-1; D possibly corresponds to TRBD1 (5 bases). Germline-derived CDR1 and CDR2 are SGHVS and FNYEAQ. The V end was cut by 4 bases, the J end by 7 bases, with 22 bases between. The CDR3 runs 16 residues. DNA of the CDR3: TGTGCCAGCAGCTCCGAGGTGGGTTTCGCAAGGGGTGAAGCTTTCTTT. Protein: CASSSEVGFARGEAFF.

This sequence joins TRBV7-2 and TRBJ1-3; no definite D call. V was cut by 3 bases and J by 0 bases, with 6 bases left in between. Germline CDR1 and CDR2: SGHTA and FQGNSA. The CDR3 runs 14 residues. CDR3 amino acids: CASSFWASGNTIYF. The CDR3 DNA reads as TGTGCCAGCAGCTTTTGGGCCTCTGGAAACACCATATATTTT.

J is TRBJ1-1 and V is TRBV4-1, with 11 nucleotides matching TRBD1. Germline V gene data show CDR1 as MGHRA and CDR2 as YSYEKL. V shed 3 bases, J shed 0 bases, and the junction held 3 bases outside the gene matches. The CDR3 is 16 amino acids. CDR3 loop: CASSHGTGGMNTEAFF. CDR3 DNA sequence: TGCGCCAGCAGCCACGGGACAGGGGGAATGAACACTGAAGCTTTCTTT.

The rearrangement uses TRBV27 and TRBJ2-7; a weak D match, TRBD1 (6 bases). V lost 3 bases and J 0 bases, leaving 15 bases between the germline ends. The CDR3 has 16 residues. Germline CDR1 MNHEY, CDR2 SMNVEV (reference sequence). CDR3 DNA sequence: TGTGCCAGCAGTTTCTCATTGGGGGCCCGCTCCTACGAGCAGTACTTC. This codes for CASSFSLGARSYEQYF.

V and J are TRBV4-3 and TRBJ2-7, with D maybe TRBD2 (6 bases). The CDR3 has 18 residues. Germline CDR1 LGHNA, CDR2 YSLEER. Trimming removed 4 bases at V and 1 base at J, with 23 bases between. The CDR3 spells CASSPLLRDSPQSYEQYF. The CDR3 bases are TGCGCCAGCAGCCCACTCCTCCGGGACTCCCCTCAGTCCTACGAGCAGTACTTC.

The chain carries TRBV4-2 and TRBJ1-1; D uncertain. From germline, CDR1 is LGHNA and CDR2 YNFKEQ. The CDR3 contains 14 residues. Trimming removed 1 base at V and 2 bases at J, with 8 bases between. Here the CDR3 reads CASSQAWENTEAFF. CDR3 sequence (DNA): TGTGCCAGCAGCCAAGCATGGGAAAACACTGAAGCTTTCTTT.

CDR3: CASSPRLTSGLRATQYF. The CDR3 region has the DNA TGTGCCAGCAGCCCGAGACTGACTAGCGGGCTACGGGCTACGCAGTATTTT. This chain links TRBV5-6 with TRBJ2-3; TRBD2 agrees at 10 bases. V trimming: 4 bases; J trimming: 8 bases; junction bases outside the gene matches: 16. The germline V gene has CDR1 SGHDT and CDR2 YYEEEE. The length of the CDR3 is 17 residues.

Comments on this clone: Possible read error: a much larger clone is one base away. Other nucleotide sequences in the sample specify the same CDR3. J is TRBJ2-7 and V is TRBV5-6, with TRBD1 matching over 10 bases. Germline-derived CDR1 and CDR2 are SGHDT and YYEEEE. Trimming at V came to 2 bases and at J to 2 bases, leaving 1 base not matched to a gene. The CDR3 extends over 14 amino acids. The CDR3 DNA sequence: TGTGCCAGCAGCTTAGGACAGGGGGCCTACGAGCAGTACTTC. It codes for CASSLGQGAYEQYF.

The chain recombines TRBV28 with TRBJ2-1; 8 bases are shared with TRBD1. Germline-derived CDR1 and CDR2 are MDHEN and SYDVKM. With V trimmed by 2 bases and J by 0 bases, 3 bases remained unmatched. This CDR3 is built from 16 residues. CDR3 nucleotides: TGTGCCAGCAGTTTAGAGACAGGGGCCTCCTACAATGAGCAGTTCTTC. Amino acid sequence: CASSLETGASYNEQFF.

The sample holds one count of this clone. The V gene is TRBV6-5, the J gene TRBJ1-1; 8 nucleotides match TRBD1. The junction had 10 bases not matched to a gene; V was cut back by 4 bases and J by 3 bases. The germline CDR1 and CDR2 sequences are MNHEY and SVGAGI. The length of the CDR3 is 16 residues. CDR3 residues: CASSSQTGDFDTEAFF. For the CDR3, the DNA is TGTGCCAGCAGTTCACAGACAGGGGATTTTGACACTGAAGCTTTCTTT.

The rearrangement links TRBV29-1 to TRBJ1-2, with D perhaps matching TRBD1 (5 bases). Germline CDR1 reads SQVTM; CDR2 reads ANQGSEA. Trimming left V 3 bases short and J 3 bases short, with 20 bases between. This CDR3 has 16 residues. CDR3 in amino acids: CSVDNRGGVKDYGYTF. The CDR3 DNA reads as TGCAGCGTTGATAATCGGGGAGGGGTGAAGGACTATGGCTACACCTTC.

The chain joins TRBV2 to TRBJ2-1, with D perhaps matching TRBD1 (6 bases). The CDR3 contains 13 residues. The germline V gene has CDR1 SNHLY and CDR2 FYNNEI. V was pared by 6 bases and J by 5 bases, with 11 bases between. CDR3 DNA sequence: TGTGCCAGCAGGAGTCCAGGGGACAATGAGCAGTTCTTC. This gives the protein CASRSPGDNEQFF.

The chain employs TRBV7-9 and TRBJ1-2; perhaps TRBD1 as D (5 bases). Germline V gives CDR1 SEHNR, CDR2 FQNEAQ (reference sequence). The V end lost 4 bases, the J end lost 3 bases, and 12 bases lay between the germline ends. The length of the CDR3 is 14 residues. CDR3 in amino acids: CASSWQGADYGYTF. The CDR3 DNA is TGTGCCAGCAGCTGGCAGGGAGCCGACTATGGCTACACCTTC.